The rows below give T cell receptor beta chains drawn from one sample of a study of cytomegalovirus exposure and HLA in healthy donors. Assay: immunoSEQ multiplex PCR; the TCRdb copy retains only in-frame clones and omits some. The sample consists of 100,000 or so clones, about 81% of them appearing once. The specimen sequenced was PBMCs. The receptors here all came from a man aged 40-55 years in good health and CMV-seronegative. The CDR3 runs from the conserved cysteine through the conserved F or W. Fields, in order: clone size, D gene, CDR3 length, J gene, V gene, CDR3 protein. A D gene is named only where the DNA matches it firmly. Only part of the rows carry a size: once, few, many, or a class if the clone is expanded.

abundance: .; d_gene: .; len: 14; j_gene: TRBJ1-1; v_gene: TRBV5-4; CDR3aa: CASSLVGSNTEAFF
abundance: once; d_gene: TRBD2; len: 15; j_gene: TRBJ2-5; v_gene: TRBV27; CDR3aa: CASKGGGGAWETQYF
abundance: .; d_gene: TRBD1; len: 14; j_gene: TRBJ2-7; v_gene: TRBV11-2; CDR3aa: CASSKGTGTYEQYF
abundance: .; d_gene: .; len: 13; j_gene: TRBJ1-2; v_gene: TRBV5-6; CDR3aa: CASSLTANYGYTF
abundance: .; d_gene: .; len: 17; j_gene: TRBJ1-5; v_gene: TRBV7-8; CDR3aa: CASSTGQHGNSNQPQHF
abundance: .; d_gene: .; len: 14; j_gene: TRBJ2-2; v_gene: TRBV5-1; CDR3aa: CASSDFSLTGELFF
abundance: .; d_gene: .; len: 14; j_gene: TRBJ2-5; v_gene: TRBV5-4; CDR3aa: CASSLKGGVETQYF
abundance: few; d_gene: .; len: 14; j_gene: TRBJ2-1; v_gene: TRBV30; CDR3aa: CAWSVEEGSYEQFF
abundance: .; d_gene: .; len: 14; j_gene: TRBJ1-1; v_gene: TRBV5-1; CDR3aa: CASSASLGGTEAFF
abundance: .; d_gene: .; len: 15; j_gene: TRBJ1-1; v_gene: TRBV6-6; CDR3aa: CASSLGQNMNTEAFF
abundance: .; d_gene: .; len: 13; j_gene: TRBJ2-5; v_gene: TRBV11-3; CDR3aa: CASSSQGEETQYF
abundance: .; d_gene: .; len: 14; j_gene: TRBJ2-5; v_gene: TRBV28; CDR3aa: CASTPRENQETQYF
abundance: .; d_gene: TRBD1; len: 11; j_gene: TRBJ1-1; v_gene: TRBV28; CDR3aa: CASVGQVEAFF
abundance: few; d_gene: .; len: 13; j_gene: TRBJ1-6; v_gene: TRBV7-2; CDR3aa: CASSSTTDSPLHF
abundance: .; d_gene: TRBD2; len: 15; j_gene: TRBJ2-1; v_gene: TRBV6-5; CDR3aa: CASSSSGGSYNEQFF
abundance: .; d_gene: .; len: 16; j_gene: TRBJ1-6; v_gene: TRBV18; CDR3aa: CASSPTSGDGTSPLHF
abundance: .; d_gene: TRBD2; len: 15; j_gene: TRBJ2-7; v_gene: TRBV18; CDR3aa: CASSPSGAFPYEQYF
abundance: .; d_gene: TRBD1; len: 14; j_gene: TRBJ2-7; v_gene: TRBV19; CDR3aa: CASSTGQEPYEQYF
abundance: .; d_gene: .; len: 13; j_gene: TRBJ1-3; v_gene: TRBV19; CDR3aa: CASPGPNGNTIYF
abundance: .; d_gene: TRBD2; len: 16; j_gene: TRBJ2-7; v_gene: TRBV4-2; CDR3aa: CASSQAEDGGAGEQYF
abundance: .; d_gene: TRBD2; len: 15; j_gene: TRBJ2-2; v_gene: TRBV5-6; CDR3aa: CASSVLAGGPGELFF
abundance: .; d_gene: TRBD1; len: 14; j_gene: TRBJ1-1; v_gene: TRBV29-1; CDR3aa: CSVDSGRGPTEAFF
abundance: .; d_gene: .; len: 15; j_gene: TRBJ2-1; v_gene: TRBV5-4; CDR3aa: CASSLAGSSYNEQFF
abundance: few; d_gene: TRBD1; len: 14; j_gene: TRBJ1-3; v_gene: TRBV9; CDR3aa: CASSTTGAGNTIYF
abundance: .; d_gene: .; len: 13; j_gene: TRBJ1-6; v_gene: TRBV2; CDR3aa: CASRGQGNSPLHF
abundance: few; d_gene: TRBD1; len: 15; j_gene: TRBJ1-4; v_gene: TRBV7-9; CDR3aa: CAIPGTADLNEKLFF
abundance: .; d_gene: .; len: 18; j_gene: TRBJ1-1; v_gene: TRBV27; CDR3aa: CASSLRRDRRLMNTEAFF
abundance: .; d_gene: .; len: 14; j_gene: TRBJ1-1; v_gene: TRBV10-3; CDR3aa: CAISAWTENTEAFF
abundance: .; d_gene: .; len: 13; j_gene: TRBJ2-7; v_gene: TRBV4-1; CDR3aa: CASSQGLSDEQYF
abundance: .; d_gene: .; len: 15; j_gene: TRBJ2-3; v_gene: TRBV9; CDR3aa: CASRRGPVGTDTQYF
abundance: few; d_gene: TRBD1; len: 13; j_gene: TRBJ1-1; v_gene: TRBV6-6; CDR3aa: CASSRDSNTEAFF
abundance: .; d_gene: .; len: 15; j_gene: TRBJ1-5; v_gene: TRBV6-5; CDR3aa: CASSTSYRSNQPQHF
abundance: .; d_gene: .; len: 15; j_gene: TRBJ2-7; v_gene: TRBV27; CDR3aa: CASSLSPTGSYEQYF
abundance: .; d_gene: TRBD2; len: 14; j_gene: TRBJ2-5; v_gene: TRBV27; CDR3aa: CASSRGGARETQYF
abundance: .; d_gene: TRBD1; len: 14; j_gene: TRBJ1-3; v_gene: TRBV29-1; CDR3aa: CSVQWTGMGNTIYF
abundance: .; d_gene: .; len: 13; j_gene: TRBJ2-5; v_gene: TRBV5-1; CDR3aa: CASSLRVSETQYF
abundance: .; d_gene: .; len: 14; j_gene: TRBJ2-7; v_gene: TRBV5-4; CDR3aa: CASRTAGVTYEQYF